A single sample is the source of the 24 T cell receptor beta chains below, sequenced in a study of blood T cell repertoires in COVID-19. Profiling relied on immunoSEQ multiplex PCR, and the TCRdb table lists in-frame clones only, not all of them. In the table there are approximately 81,000 clones, 82% of which are singletons. Sequencing input: peripheral blood. All receptors derive from a human donor in a cohort sampled during active COVID-19.

This rearrangement joins TRBV4-2 to TRBJ2-7, with 12 bases identical to TRBD1. Looked up from germline, CDR1 is LGHNA and CDR2 is YNFKEQ. With V trimmed by 3 bases and J by 5 bases, 5 bases remained unmatched. This CDR3 has 15 amino acids. CDR3 bases: TGTGCCAGCAGCCAGAGGGACAGGGGGCTCCACGAGCAGTACTTC. Translation: CASSQRDRGLHEQYF.

The V and J genes are TRBV7-9 and TRBJ2-6, with 8 positions matching TRBD1. This CDR3 region has 20 residues. The germline V gene encodes CDR1 SEHNR and CDR2 FQNEAQ (reference sequence). After removal of 5 bases from V and 4 bases from J, the junction contained 19 bases not matched to a gene. The CDR3 nucleotides are TGTGCCAGCAGCAGACTACCAACAGGGGGTATTCCCCGGGGGGCCAACGTCCTGACTTTC. Translating it yields CASSRLPTGGIPRGANVLTF.

The chain couples TRBV7-9 to TRBJ2-1; 7 nucleotides match TRBD2. The V segment lost 1 base and the J segment 8 bases; nucleotides outside the gene matches: 5. In germline, CDR1 is SEHNR, CDR2 FQNEAQ (reference sequence). This CDR3 spans 14 amino acids. The CDR3 coding sequence is TGTGCCAGCAGCTTAGGTGGACTAGGATATGAGCAGTTCTTC. It translates to CASSLGGLGYEQFF.

In DNA form, the CDR3 reads TGTGCCAGCAGTTCCTCAGGGGGCCCTAATGAAAAACTGTTTTTT. Amino acids: CASSSSGGPNEKLFF. The chain couples TRBV6-5 to TRBJ1-4; TRBD1 agrees at 8 bases. The CDR3 loop spans 15 amino acids. Trimming took 4 bases from V and 3 from J; bases not matched to a gene: 4. The germline gives CDR1 MNHEY, CDR2 SVGAGI.

A few counts support this clone. The V and J genes are TRBV9 and TRBJ1-6; TRBD1 might be the D (6 bases). The CDR3 length is 15 residues. Germline V lookup: CDR1 SGDLS, CDR2 YYNGEE. Between the trimmed V and J ends, which lost 4 bases and 9 bases, there was a span of 17 bases. The CDR3 reads CASSPGQLDGSPLHF. In DNA form, the CDR3 reads TGTGCCAGCAGCCCTGGACAGTTGGACGGTTCACCCCTCCACTTT.

V and J are TRBV30 and TRBJ2-7; tentatively, D is TRBD1 (5 bases). The germline CDR1 and CDR2 sequences are GTSNPN and SVGIG (reference sequence). The CDR3 has 14 amino acids. The germline V and J ends were trimmed by 3 bases and 0 bases, with 12 bases remaining between them. The CDR3 DNA reads TGTGCCTGGAGGGGGCGACAGACCTCCTACGAGCAGTACTTC. Translated: CAWRGRQTSYEQYF.

This sequence joins TRBV7-2 and TRBJ2-1; 8 nucleotides match TRBD1. This CDR3 comprises 15 residues. V lost 2 bases, J lost 2 bases, and 2 bases stayed unmatched. Germline CDR1 reads SGHTA; CDR2 reads FQGNSA. The CDR3, as DNA: TGTGCCAGCAGCTTACAGGGGGCCACCTACAATGAGCAGTTCTTC. Protein product: CASSLQGATYNEQFF.

This clone has a handful of counts. The CDR3 protein is CASSVLGTSNTEAFF. CDR3 bases: TGTGCCAGCAGCGTCCTCGGGACATCCAACACTGAAGCTTTCTTT. V and J are TRBV9 and TRBJ1-1; D is possibly TRBD1 (6 bases). CDR1 is SGDLS and CDR2 is YYNGEE in the germline V gene. V was cut by 2 bases and J by 2 bases, with 13 bases left in between. The CDR3 totals 15 residues.

V and J are TRBV7-8 and TRBJ1-6; no reliable D call. The CDR3 totals 12 residues. Germline V gene data show CDR1 as SGHVS and CDR2 as FQNEAQ. V was trimmed by 5 bases and J by 13 bases, leaving 12 bases between them. Written as DNA, the CDR3 is TGTGCCAGCAGCCCCCGACTGAGTCCCCTCCACTTT. Protein product: CASSPRLSPLHF.

The chain couples TRBV9 to TRBJ2-3; D is possibly TRBD1 (6 bases). This CDR3 comprises 15 residues. CDR1 is SGDLS and CDR2 is YYNGEE in the germline V gene. Trimming took off 0 bases at V and 2 bases at J, with 10 bases between the two ends. The CDR3 reads CASSVEDSITDTQYF. The CDR3 DNA reads as TGTGCCAGCAGCGTAGAGGACAGCATCACAGATACGCAGTATTTT.

The CDR3 loop reads CASSLSLAGFTDTQYF. For the CDR3, the DNA is TGTGCCAGCAGCCTTTCTTTAGCGGGGTTCACAGATACGCAGTATTTT. The chain is built from TRBV7-8 and TRBJ2-3; 8 bases are a match to TRBD2. Trimming cost V 5 bases and J 2 bases; bases outside gene matches: 9. The CDR3 is 16 amino acids. Germline CDR1 and CDR2: SGHVS and FQNEAQ.

The CDR3 here is CASRLGQAPNYEQYF. Here the CDR3 DNA reads TGTGCCAGCAGACTCGGACAGGCTCCGAACTACGAGCAGTACTTC. This chain uses TRBV7-9 with TRBJ2-7; 7 bases match TRBD1. Germline CDR1 SEHNR, CDR2 FQNEAQ (reference sequence). The ends lost 6 bases at V and 3 bases at J; junction bases unmatched: 11. The CDR3 spans 15 residues.

The V gene is TRBV6-6, the J gene TRBJ2-3; TRBD2 might be the D (5 bases). Germline CDR1 MNHNY, CDR2 SVGAGI (reference sequence). Trimming cost V 2 bases and J 6 bases, with 6 bases left between them. The CDR3 has 12 amino acids. CDR3 nucleotides: TGTGCCAGCAGTTACAGGGAGGATACGCAGTATTTT. Its translation: CASSYREDTQYF.

The chain uses TRBV9 and TRBJ1-5; possibly TRBD1 for D (5 bases). This CDR3 is 16 amino acids long. Between the trimmed V and J ends, which lost 0 bases and 3 bases, there was a span of 13 bases. CDR1 is SGDLS and CDR2 is YYNGEE in the germline V gene. CDR3 sequence: CASSVGGDGPNQPQHF. CDR3 in DNA: TGTGCCAGCAGCGTAGGGGGCGACGGACCCAATCAGCCCCAGCATTTT.

The rearrangement uses TRBV6-1 and TRBJ2-1; no definite D call. The germline V and J ends were trimmed by 1 base and 8 bases, with 6 bases remaining between them. Germline V lookup: CDR1 MNHNS, CDR2 SASEGT. The CDR3 is made up of 12 amino acids. CDR3 residues: CASSEGLHEQFF. Written as DNA, the CDR3 is TGTGCCAGCAGTGAAGGGCTGCATGAGCAGTTCTTC.

CDR3 in DNA: TGTGCCAGCAGCGTCACAGGGGTGAACACTGAAGCTTTCTTT. It codes for CASSVTGVNTEAFF. The rearrangement uses TRBV9 and TRBJ1-1; 7 bases agree with TRBD1. CDR1 is SGDLS and CDR2 is YYNGEE in the germline V gene. V dropped 2 bases and J dropped 0; count of bases not matched to a gene: 1. This CDR3 is 14 amino acids long.

The chain links TRBV6-5 to TRBJ2-5, with D possibly being TRBD2 (5 bases). This CDR3 region has 14 residues. Per the germline V gene, CDR1 is MNHEY and CDR2 is SVGAGI. V lost 6 bases and J 7 bases, leaving 18 bases between the germline ends. The CDR3 protein is CASRSSGFGVTQYF. CDR3 in DNA: TGTGCCAGCAGGTCCAGCGGCTTCGGGGTGACCCAGTACTTC.

The sample holds one count of this clone. The CDR3, as DNA: TGTGCCATCAGTCCGGGATACGAGCAGTACTTC. Amino acids: CAISPGYEQYF. The chain employs TRBV10-3 and TRBJ2-7, with a possible D match to TRBD2 (5 bases). V was clipped by 5 bases and J by 4 bases, with 6 bases between them. CDR1 and CDR2 (germline): ENHRY, SYGVKD. The CDR3 extends over 11 amino acids.

The chain uses TRBV18 and TRBJ2-3; D is uncertain. The ends were cut back, 5 bases at V and 6 bases at J, with 24 bases in the middle. The germline gives CDR1 KGHSH, CDR2 LQKENI. This CDR3 contains 17 residues. The CDR3 protein is CASSFLTTTRSHDTQYF. The CDR3 DNA reads TGTGCCAGCTCATTCCTTACGACAACCAGGTCCCACGATACGCAGTATTTT.

This clone was found a few times. This chain connects TRBV18 to TRBJ1-2; 7 positions agree with TRBD1. V lost 3 bases to trimming and J lost 4 bases; unmatched junction nucleotides: 5. The CDR3 loop spans 14 amino acids. Germline values: CDR1 KGHSH, CDR2 LQKENI. The CDR3 loop reads CASSPDRTGYGYTF. DNA of the CDR3: TGTGCCAGCTCACCTGATAGGACAGGCTATGGCTACACCTTC.

This clone is medium-sized by share. The V call is TRBV5-4, the J call TRBJ2-6, with TRBD1 as a possible D gene (5 bases). CDR1 SGHNT and CDR2 YYREEE come from the germline V gene (reference sequence). This CDR3 has 16 amino acids. Trimming stripped 0 bases from V and 2 bases from J, with 9 bases between. CDR3 nucleotide sequence: TGTGCCAGCAGCTTGGAGGGGAAGGCTGGGGCCAACGTCCTGACTTTC. Translated: CASSLEGKAGANVLTF.

The CDR3 protein is CASGTSGSQETQYF. CDR3 bases: TGTGCCAGTGGGACTAGCGGATCCCAAGAGACCCAGTACTTC. The V gene is TRBV6-6, the J gene TRBJ2-5; 11 bases agree with TRBD2. Germline V gene sequence: CDR1 MNHNY, CDR2 SVGAGI (reference sequence). The CDR3 consists of 14 residues. Trimming removed 9 bases from V and 1 base from J; junction bases left unmatched: 4.

The chain recombines TRBV7-8 with TRBJ1-6; TRBD1 agrees at 8 bases. J was trimmed by 6 bases and V by 4 bases; bases with no gene match: 5. The CDR3 is 15 residues long. Germline V gene sequence: CDR1 SGHVS, CDR2 FQNEAQ. DNA of the CDR3: TGTGCCAGCAGCTCAAACAGGGGGTCTAATTCACCCCTCCACTTT. It yields the protein CASSSNRGSNSPLHF.

The rearrangement joins TRBV19 to TRBJ2-1; D might be TRBD1 (6 bases). There are 15 residues in the CDR3. Trimming shortened V by 6 bases and J by 0 bases, and 12 bases separated the two germline ends. The germline CDR1 and CDR2 sequences are LNHDA and SQIVND (reference sequence). CDR3 nucleotide sequence: TGTGCCAGTAGGACGGACAGACTCTCCTACAATGAGCAGTTCTTC. This gives the protein CASRTDRLSYNEQFF.